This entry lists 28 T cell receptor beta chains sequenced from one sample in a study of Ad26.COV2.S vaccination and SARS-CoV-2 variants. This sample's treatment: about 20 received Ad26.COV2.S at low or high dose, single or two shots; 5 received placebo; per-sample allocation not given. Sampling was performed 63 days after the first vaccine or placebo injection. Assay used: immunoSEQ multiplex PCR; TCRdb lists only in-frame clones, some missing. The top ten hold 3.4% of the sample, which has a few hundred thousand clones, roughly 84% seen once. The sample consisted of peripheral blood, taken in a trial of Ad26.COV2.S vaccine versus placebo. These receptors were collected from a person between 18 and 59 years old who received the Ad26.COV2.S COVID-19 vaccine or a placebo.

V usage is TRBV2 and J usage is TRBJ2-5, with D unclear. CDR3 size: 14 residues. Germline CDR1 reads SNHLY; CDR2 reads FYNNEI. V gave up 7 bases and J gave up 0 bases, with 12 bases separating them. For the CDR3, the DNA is TGTGCCAGCATACCACGGAGAAACCAAGAGACCCAGTACTTC. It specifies CASIPRRNQETQYF.

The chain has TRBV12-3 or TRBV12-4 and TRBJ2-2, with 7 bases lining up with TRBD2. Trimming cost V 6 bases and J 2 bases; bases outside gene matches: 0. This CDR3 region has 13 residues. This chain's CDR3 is CASRTSNTGELFF. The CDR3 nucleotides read TGTGCCAGCAGGACTAGCAACACCGGGGAGCTGTTTTTT.

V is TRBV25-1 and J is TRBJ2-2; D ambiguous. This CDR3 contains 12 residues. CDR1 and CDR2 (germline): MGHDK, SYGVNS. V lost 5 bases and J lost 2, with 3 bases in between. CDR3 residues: CASSTNTGELFF. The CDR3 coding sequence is TGTGCCAGCAGTACTAACACCGGGGAGCTGTTTTTT.

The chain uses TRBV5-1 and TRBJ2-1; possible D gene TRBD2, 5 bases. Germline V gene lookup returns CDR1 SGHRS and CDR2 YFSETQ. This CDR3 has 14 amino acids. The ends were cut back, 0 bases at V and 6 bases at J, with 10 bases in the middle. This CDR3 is CASSLAVSGNEQFF. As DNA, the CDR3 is TGCGCCAGCAGCTTGGCTGTGAGCGGCAATGAGCAGTTCTTC. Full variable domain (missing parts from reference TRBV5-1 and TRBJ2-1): KAGVTQTPRYLIKTRGQQVTLSCSPISGHRSVSWYQQTPGQGLQFLFEYFSETQRNKGNFPGRFSGRQFSNSRSEMNVSTLELGDSALYLCASSLAVSGNEQFFGPGTRLTVL.

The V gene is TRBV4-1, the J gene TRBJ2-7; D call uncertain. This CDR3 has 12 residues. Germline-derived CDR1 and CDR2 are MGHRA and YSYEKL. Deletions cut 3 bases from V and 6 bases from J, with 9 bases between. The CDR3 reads CASSQSSTEQYF. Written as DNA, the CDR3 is TGCGCCAGCAGCCAGAGTTCTACCGAGCAGTACTTC.

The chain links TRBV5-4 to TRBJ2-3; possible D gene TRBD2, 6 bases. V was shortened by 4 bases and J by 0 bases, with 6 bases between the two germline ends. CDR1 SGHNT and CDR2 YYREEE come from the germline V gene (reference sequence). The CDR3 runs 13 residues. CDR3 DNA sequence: TGTGCCAGCAGCGGGACTAGCACAGATACGCAGTATTTT. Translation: CASSGTSTDTQYF.

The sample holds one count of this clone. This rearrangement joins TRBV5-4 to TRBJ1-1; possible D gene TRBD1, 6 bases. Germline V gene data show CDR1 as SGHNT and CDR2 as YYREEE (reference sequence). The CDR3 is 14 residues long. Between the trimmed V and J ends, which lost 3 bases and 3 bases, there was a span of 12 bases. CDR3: CASSYRTEHTEAFF. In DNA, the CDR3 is TGTGCCAGCAGCTACCGGACAGAACACACTGAAGCTTTCTTT.

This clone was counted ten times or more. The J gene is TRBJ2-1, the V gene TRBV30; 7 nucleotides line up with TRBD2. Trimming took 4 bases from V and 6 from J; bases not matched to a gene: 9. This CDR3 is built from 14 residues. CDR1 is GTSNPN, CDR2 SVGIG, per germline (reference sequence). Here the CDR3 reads CAWNGGVVGNEQFF. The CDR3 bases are TGTGCCTGGAATGGGGGGGTAGTAGGCAATGAGCAGTTCTTC.

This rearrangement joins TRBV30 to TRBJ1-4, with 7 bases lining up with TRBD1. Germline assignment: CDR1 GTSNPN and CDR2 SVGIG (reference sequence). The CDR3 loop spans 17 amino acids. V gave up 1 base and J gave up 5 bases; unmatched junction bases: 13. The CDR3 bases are TGTGCCTGGAGTGACGCCTTGGGGGGGACAGTAAATGAAAAACTGTTTTTT. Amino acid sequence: CAWSDALGGTVNEKLFF. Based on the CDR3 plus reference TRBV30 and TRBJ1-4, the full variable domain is SQTIHQWPATLVQPVGSPLSLECTVEGTSNPNLYWYRQAAGRGLQLLFYSVGIGQISSEVPQNLSASRPQDRQFILSSKKLLLSDSGFYLCAWSDALGGTVNEKLFFGSGTQLSVL.

CDR3 nucleotide sequence: TGTGCCAGCAGCGTAGCGAAACGGACCGCGGGGAACACCGGGGAGCTGTTTTTT. Translated: CASSVAKRTAGNTGELFF. This sequence joins TRBV9 and TRBJ2-2; possible D gene TRBD2, 5 bases. The CDR3 runs 18 residues. Germline CDR1 and CDR2: SGDLS and YYNGEE. V was pared by 0 bases and J by 1 base, with 16 bases between.

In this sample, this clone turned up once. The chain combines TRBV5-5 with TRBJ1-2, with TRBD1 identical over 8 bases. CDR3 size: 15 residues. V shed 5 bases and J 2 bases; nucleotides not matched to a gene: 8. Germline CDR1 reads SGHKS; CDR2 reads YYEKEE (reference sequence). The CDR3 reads CASRFGTGGNYGYTF. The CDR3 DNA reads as TGTGCCAGCAGATTTGGTACAGGGGGGAACTATGGCTACACCTTC.

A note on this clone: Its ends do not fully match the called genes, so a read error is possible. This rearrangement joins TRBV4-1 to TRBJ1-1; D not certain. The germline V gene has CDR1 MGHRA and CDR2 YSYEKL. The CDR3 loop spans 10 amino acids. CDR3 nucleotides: TGCGCCAGCAGCCAAGACTGGATCCTCTTT. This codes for CASSQDWILF.

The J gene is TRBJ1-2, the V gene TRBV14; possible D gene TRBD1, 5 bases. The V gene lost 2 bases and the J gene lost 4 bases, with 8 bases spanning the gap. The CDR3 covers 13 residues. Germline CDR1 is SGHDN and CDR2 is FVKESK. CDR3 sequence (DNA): TGTGCCAGCAGCCAAACAGGCTTCTATGGCTACACCTTC. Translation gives CASSQTGFYGYTF. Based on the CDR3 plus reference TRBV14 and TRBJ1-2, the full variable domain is EAGVTQFPSHSVIEKGQTVTLRCDPISGHDNLYWYRRVMGKEIKFLLHFVKESKQDESGMPNNRFLAERTGGTYSTLKVQPAELEDSGVYFCASSQTGFYGYTFGSGTRLTVV.

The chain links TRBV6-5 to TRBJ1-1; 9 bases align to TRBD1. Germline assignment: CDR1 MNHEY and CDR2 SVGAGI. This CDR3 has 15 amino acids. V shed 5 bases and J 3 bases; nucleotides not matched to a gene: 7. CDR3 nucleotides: TGTGCCAGCAGTACCGGACAGGGGTATCACACTGAAGCTTTCTTT. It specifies CASSTGQGYHTEAFF.

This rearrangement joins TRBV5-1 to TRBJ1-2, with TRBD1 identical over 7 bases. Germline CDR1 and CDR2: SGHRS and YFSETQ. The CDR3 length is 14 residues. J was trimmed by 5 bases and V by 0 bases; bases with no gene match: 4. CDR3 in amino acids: CASSLEGDSYGYTF. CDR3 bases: TGCGCCAGCAGCTTGGAAGGGGACAGTTATGGCTACACCTTC.

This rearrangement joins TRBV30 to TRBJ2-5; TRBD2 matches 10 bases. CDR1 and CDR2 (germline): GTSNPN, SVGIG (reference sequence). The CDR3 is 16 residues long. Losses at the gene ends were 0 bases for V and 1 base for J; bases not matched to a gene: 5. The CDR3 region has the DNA TGTGCCTGGAGTGTAGGGGCTAGCGGGGGCCAAGAGACCCAGTACTTC. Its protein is CAWSVGASGGQETQYF. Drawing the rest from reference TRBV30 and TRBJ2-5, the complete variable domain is SQTIHQWPATLVQPVGSPLSLECTVEGTSNPNLYWYRQAAGRGLQLLFYSVGIGQISSEVPQNLSASRPQDRQFILSSKKLLLSDSGFYLCAWSVGASGGQETQYFGPGTRLLVL.

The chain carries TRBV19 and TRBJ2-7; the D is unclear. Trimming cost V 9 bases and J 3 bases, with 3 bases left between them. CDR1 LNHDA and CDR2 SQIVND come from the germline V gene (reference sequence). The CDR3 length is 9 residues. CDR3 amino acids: CARHYEQYF. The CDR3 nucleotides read TGTGCCAGACACTACGAGCAGTACTTC.

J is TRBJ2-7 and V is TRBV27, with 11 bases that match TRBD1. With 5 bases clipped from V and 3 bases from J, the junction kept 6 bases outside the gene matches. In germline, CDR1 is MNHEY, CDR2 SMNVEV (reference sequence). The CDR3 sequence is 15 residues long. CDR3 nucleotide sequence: TGTGCCAGCAGTAACCGGACAGGGGGCTTCTACGAGCAGTACTTC. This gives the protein CASSNRTGGFYEQYF.

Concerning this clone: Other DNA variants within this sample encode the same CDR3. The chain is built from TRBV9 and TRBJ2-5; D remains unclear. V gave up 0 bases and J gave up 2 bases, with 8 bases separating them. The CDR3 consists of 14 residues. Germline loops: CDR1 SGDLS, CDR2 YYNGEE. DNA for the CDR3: TGTGCCAGCAGCGTAGGAACTACGCAAGAGACCCAGTACTTC. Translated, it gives CASSVGTTQETQYF.

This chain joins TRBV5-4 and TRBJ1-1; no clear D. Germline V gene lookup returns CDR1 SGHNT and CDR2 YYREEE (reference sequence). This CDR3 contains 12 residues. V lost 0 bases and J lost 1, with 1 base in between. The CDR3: CASSLANTEAFF. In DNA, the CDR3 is TGTGCCAGCAGCTTGGCGAACACTGAAGCTTTCTTT.

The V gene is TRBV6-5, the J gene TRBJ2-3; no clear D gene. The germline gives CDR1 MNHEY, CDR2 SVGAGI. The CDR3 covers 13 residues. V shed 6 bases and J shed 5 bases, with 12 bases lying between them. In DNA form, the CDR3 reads TGTGCCAGCAGAAGCTTGGGCAAAGATACGCAGTATTTT. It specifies CASRSLGKDTQYF.

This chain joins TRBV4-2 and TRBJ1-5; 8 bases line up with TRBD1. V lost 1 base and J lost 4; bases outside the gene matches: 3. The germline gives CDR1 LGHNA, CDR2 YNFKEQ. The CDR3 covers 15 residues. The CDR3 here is CASSQGDRINQPQHF. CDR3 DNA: TGTGCCAGCAGCCAAGGGGACAGGATAAATCAGCCCCAGCATTTT.

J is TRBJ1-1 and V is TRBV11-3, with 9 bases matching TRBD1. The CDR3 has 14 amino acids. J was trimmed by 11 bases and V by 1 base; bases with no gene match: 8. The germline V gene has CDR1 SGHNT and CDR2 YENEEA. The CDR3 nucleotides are TGTGCCAGCAGCTTAGGGGGTACAGGGGGCACGGCTTTCTTT. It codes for CASSLGGTGGTAFF. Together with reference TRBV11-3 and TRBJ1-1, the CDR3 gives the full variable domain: EAGVVQSPRYKIIEKKQPVAFWCNPISGHNTLYWYLQNLGQGPELLIRYENEEAVDDSQLPKDRFSAERLKGVDSTLKIQPAELGDSAVYLCASSLGGTGGTAFFGQGTRLTVV.

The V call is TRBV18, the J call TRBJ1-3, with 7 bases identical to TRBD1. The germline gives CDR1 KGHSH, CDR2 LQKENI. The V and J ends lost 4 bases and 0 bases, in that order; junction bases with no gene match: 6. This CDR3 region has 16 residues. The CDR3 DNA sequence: TGTGCCAGCTCACAAACCCGGGACAGCTCTGGAAACACCATATATTTT. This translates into CASSQTRDSSGNTIYF.

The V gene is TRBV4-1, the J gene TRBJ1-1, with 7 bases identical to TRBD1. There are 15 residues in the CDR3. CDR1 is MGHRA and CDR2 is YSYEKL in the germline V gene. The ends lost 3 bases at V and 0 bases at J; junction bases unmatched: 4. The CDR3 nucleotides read TGCGCCAGCAGCCAGAACAGGGGATTGAACACTGAAGCTTTCTTT. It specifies CASSQNRGLNTEAFF.

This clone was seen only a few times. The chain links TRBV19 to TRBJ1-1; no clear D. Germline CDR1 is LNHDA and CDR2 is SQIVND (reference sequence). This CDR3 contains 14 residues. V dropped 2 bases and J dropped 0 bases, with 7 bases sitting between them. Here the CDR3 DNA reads TGTGCCAGTAGTATACAGACCTTGAACACTGAAGCTTTCTTT. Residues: CASSIQTLNTEAFF. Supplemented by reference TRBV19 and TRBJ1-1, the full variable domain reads DGGITQSPKYLFRKEGQNVTLSCEQNLNHDAMYWYRQDPGQGLRLIYYSQIVNDFQKGDIAEGYSVSREKKESFPLTVTSAQKNPTAFYLCASSIQTLNTEAFFGQGTRLTVV.

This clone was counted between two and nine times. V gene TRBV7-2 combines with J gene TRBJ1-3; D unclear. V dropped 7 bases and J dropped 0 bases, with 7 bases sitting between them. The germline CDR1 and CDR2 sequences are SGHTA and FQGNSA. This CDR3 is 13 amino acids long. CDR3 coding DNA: TGTGCCAGCACCCTGATCTCTGGAAACACCATATATTTT. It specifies CASTLISGNTIYF.

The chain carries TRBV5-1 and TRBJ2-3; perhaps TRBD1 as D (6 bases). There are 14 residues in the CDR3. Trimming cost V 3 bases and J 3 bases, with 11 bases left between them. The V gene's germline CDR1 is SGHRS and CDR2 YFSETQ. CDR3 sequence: CASSSRGSTDTQYF. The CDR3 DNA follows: TGCGCCAGCAGCTCAAGGGGGAGTACAGATACGCAGTATTTT. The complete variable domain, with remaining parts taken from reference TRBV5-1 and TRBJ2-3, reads KAGVTQTPRYLIKTRGQQVTLSCSPISGHRSVSWYQQTPGQGLQFLFEYFSETQRNKGNFPGRFSGRQFSNSRSEMNVSTLELGDSALYLCASSSRGSTDTQYFGPGTRLTVL.